The present T cell receptor (beta chain) was sequenced within a study of regulatory T cells in long-lasting Graves disease. Arm-PCR with iRepertoire HTBI primers amplified the CDR3 regions for these TCR beta libraries. One entry per CDR3 protein results from TCRdb running MiXCR on the multiplex PCR reads. The top ten hold around 10% of the sample, which has 400,000 to 500,000 distinct CDR3 sequences, roughly 17% seen once. As for time point: newly diagnosed GD, antithyroid drugs for less than 3 months. PBMC RNA served as the TCR library source. There are 16 residues in the CDR3. Germline lookup yields CDR1 SQVTM and CDR2 ANQGSEA. Trimming took off 0 bases at V and 0 bases at J, with 9 bases between the two ends. This clonotype was found a few times. This same sample was also part of a study on T cells in Graves' hyperthyroidism and ophthalmopathy.

Source: peripheral blood mononuclear cells (PBMCs), taken at new diagnosis, from a patient treated with antithyroid drugs. The V call is TRBV29-1, the J call TRBJ2-6, with D hard to call. The source is a woman between 25 and 40 years old with Graves disease. The CDR3 region has the DNA TGCAGCGTTGAAGATCAAGCTCCCTCTGGGGCCAACGTCCTGACTTTC. It encodes CSVEDQAPSGANVLTF.